This T cell receptor beta chain was found in a study of patients and donors after allogeneic stem cell transplantation. The CDR3 sequence is 15 residues long. Per the germline V gene, CDR1 is SGHNT and CDR2 is YYREEE (reference sequence). The V gene end was trimmed by 6 bases and the J gene end by 1 base; junction bases not matched to a gene: 4. MiXCR, applied by TCRdb to the RT-PCR reads, yields one record per CDR3 protein. The sample shows about 960,000 distinct CDR3 sequences, roughly 18% of them seen only once. This chain joins TRBV5-4 and TRBJ2-3, with 11 bases aligning to TRBD2. Input material: blood, either unsorted or a sorted T cell fraction (not recorded which). This receptor was obtained from a human donor who was either an allogeneic HSCT recipient or a stem cell or donor lymphocyte infusion donor (not recorded which). It is not recorded whose cells these are; they may come from a transplant donor. CDR3 DNA sequence: TGTGCCAGCACCTCACTAGCGGGGGGCACAGATACGCAGTATTTT. As protein: CASTSLAGGTDTQYF.